These 19 T cell receptor beta chains were all obtained from the same sample, sequenced in a study of blood T cell repertoires in COVID-19. TCRdb keeps only in-frame clones here, not all; method: immunoSEQ multiplex PCR. The table lists about 140,000 clones, 84% of them singletons. The specimen was PBMCs or T cells enriched from blood (not recorded which). The receptors were sampled from a woman under 30 who had been exposed to COVID-19.

The chain couples TRBV6-6 to TRBJ2-7; D ambiguous. The CDR3 runs 13 residues. The V end was cut by 4 bases, the J end by 3 bases, with 10 bases between. Per germline, CDR1 MNHNY and CDR2 SVGAGI (reference sequence). The CDR3 sequence: CASSSESYYEQYF. CDR3 nucleotide sequence: TGTGCCAGCAGTTCGGAGAGTTACTACGAGCAGTACTTC.

The chain joins TRBV6-4 to TRBJ2-2, with TRBD2 matching over 7 bases. The CDR3 contains 16 residues. Germline V gene sequence: CDR1 MRHNA, CDR2 SNTAGT. Trimming removed 6 bases from V and 1 base from J; junction bases left unmatched: 8. The CDR3 nucleotides are TGTGCCAGCAGCCTCCTTGGGGGGGAGAACACCGGGGAGCTGTTTTTT. Its translation is CASSLLGGENTGELFF.

V and J are TRBV3-1 (or the pseudogene TRBV3-2) and TRBJ1-1; TRBD1 aligns across 7 bases. There are 15 residues in the CDR3. After removal of 4 bases from V and 8 bases from J, the junction contained 13 bases not matched to a gene. The germline V gene encodes CDR1 LGHDT and CDR2 YNNKEL (reference sequence). The CDR3 loop reads CASSPPDRAGSEAFF. The CDR3 coding sequence is TGTGCCAGCAGCCCACCCGACAGGGCCGGGTCGGAAGCTTTCTTT.

The chain uses TRBV7-2 and TRBJ2-7; the D gene is possibly TRBD2 (6 bases). This CDR3 is 16 amino acids long. Germline CDR1 SGHTA, CDR2 FQGNSA. Between the trimmed V and J ends, which lost 2 bases and 5 bases, there was a span of 19 bases. CDR3 DNA sequence: TGTGCCAGCAGCTTACCTTTCCGGGGGATCAGGAACGAGCAGTACTTC. Its protein product is CASSLPFRGIRNEQYF.

This sequence joins TRBV27 and TRBJ2-2, with 7 positions matching TRBD1. Germline V gene lookup returns CDR1 MNHEY and CDR2 SMNVEV (reference sequence). The trim removed 8 bases at V and 3 bases at J, leaving 6 bases unmatched. The CDR3 is 14 residues long. The CDR3 nucleotides read TGTGCCAGCGCTCGGACAGGCGACACCGGGGAGCTGTTTTTT. Amino acids: CASARTGDTGELFF.

In this sample, this clone turned up a few times. V usage is TRBV19 and J usage is TRBJ1-3; D gene ambiguous. Germline CDR1 LNHDA, CDR2 SQIVND (reference sequence). V shed 3 bases and J shed 2 bases, with 8 bases lying between them. The CDR3 runs 14 residues. The CDR3 DNA follows: TGTGCCAGTAGTATTGGAGAGCCTGGAAACACCATATATTTT. This encodes CASSIGEPGNTIYF.

The chain joins TRBV5-1 to TRBJ1-1, with D unclear. The germline V and J ends were trimmed by 4 bases and 2 bases, with 9 bases remaining between them. From germline, CDR1 is SGHRS and CDR2 YFSETQ. There are 13 residues in the CDR3. CDR3 amino acids: CASSHQTNTEAFF. The CDR3 DNA follows: TGCGCCAGCAGCCACCAGACAAACACTGAAGCTTTCTTT.

This sequence joins TRBV2 and TRBJ1-3, with D hard to call. With 1 base removed from V and 0 bases from J, the gap between germline ends came to 7 bases. Per the germline V gene, CDR1 is SNHLY and CDR2 is FYNNEI. The CDR3 loop spans 15 amino acids. DNA for the CDR3: TGTGCCAGCAGTGAAGTCCGCAGCTCTGGAAACACCATATATTTT. As protein: CASSEVRSSGNTIYF.

V usage is TRBV19 and J usage is TRBJ1-6, with TRBD1 matching 8 bases. Germline CDR1 and CDR2: LNHDA and SQIVND (reference sequence). Trimming took 7 bases from V and 11 from J; bases not matched to a gene: 4. The CDR3 contains 12 residues. CDR3 residues: CASKDRETPLHF. The CDR3 nucleotides read TGTGCCAGTAAGGACAGGGAAACACCCCTCCACTTT. Drawing the rest from reference TRBV19 and TRBJ1-6, the complete variable domain is DGGITQSPKYLFRKEGQNVTLSCEQNLNHDAMYWYRQDPGQGLRLIYYSQIVNDFQKGDIAEGYSVSREKKESFPLTVTSAQKNPTAFYLCASKDRETPLHFGNGTRLTVT.

This chain joins TRBV28 and TRBJ1-2; D remains ambiguous. This CDR3 region has 18 residues. V lost 5 bases and J lost 0, with 22 bases in between. Germline CDR1 MDHEN, CDR2 SYDVKM. The CDR3 DNA follows: TGTGCCAGCAGTCCCAGTTCGTTGGGCGCGCCCACTAACTATGGCTACACCTTC. Translation: CASSPSSLGAPTNYGYTF.

The genes are TRBV6-6 and TRBJ1-5; 9 nucleotides align to TRBD1. Germline assignment: CDR1 MNHNY and CDR2 SVGAGI (reference sequence). The CDR3 is 20 amino acids. With V trimmed by 6 bases and J by 1 base, 19 bases remained unmatched. CDR3 sequence: CASSSTVSGTGFRSNQPQHF. In nucleotides, the CDR3 is TGTGCCAGCAGCAGTACTGTATCCGGGACAGGGTTTCGGAGCAATCAGCCCCAGCATTTT.

The CDR3 bases are TGTGCCAGCAGCTTAGAGACCGGTAGCGTGAAGACCCAGTACTTC. Amino acids: CASSLETGSVKTQYF. The V gene is TRBV11-2, the J gene TRBJ2-5; the D gene is possibly TRBD2 (5 bases). V gave up 0 bases and J gave up 6 bases, with 14 bases separating them. There are 15 residues in the CDR3. From germline, CDR1 is SGHAT and CDR2 FQNNGV.

The J gene is TRBJ2-1, the V gene TRBV6-2 or TRBV6-3; TRBD2 is a possible D gene (6 bases). The V end lost 2 bases, the J end lost 7 bases, and 12 bases lay between the germline ends. There are 14 residues in the CDR3. Germline CDR1 and CDR2: MNHEY and SVGEGT. CDR3 amino acids: CASSYGRGRNEQFF. The CDR3 DNA is TGTGCCAGCAGTTACGGGAGAGGGAGGAATGAGCAGTTCTTC.

This clone was picked up a small number of times. This chain links TRBV7-9 with TRBJ1-2; TRBD1 might be the D (6 bases). The germline V gene has CDR1 SEHNR and CDR2 FQNEAQ (reference sequence). Trimming shortened V by 1 base and J by 8 bases, and 14 bases separated the two germline ends. The CDR3 is made up of 14 amino acids. CDR3 protein: CASSLVGQSYGYTF. The CDR3 DNA reads as TGTGCCAGCAGCTTAGTAGGACAGTCTTACGGCTACACCTTC.

The V and J genes are TRBV15 and TRBJ1-2, with D maybe TRBD1 (5 bases). Germline values: CDR1 LNHNV, CDR2 YYDKDF (reference sequence). Trimming left V 1 base short and J 4 bases short, with 16 bases between. The CDR3 covers 16 residues. The DNA for the CDR3 is TGTGCCACCAGCAGAGGGGGCACCGGGACTCTCTATGGCTACACCTTC. This gives the protein CATSRGGTGTLYGYTF.

This clone came up a few times. V is TRBV19 and J is TRBJ2-5, with 7 positions matching TRBD1. This CDR3 has 14 residues. The germline CDR1 and CDR2 sequences are LNHDA and SQIVND (reference sequence). V shed 3 bases and J 1 base; nucleotides not matched to a gene: 2. Here the CDR3 DNA reads TGTGCCAGTAGTATGGGACAGACCCAAGAGACCCAGTACTTC. It translates to CASSMGQTQETQYF.

The chain has TRBV7-8 and TRBJ1-5, with a tentative D call TRBD1 (6 bases). Germline CDR1 is SGHVS and CDR2 is FQNEAQ. The CDR3 has 14 amino acids. The ends were cut back, 3 bases at V and 3 bases at J, with 9 bases in the middle. Here the CDR3 reads CASSFQGYNQPQHF. The CDR3 DNA is TGTGCCAGCAGCTTTCAGGGGTACAATCAGCCCCAGCATTTT.

V and J are TRBV29-1 and TRBJ2-1; TRBD2 matches 7 bases. The CDR3 is 13 residues long. The germline gives CDR1 SQVTM, CDR2 ANQGSEA. The V gene end was trimmed by 4 bases and the J gene end by 2 bases; junction bases not matched to a gene: 2. The CDR3 DNA reads TGCAGCGTTGCTGGGGGGGCCTACAATGAGCAGTTCTTC. This translates into CSVAGGAYNEQFF.

The chain is built from TRBV4-1 and TRBJ1-1; D unclear. In germline, CDR1 is MGHRA, CDR2 YSYEKL. V dropped 1 base and J dropped 6 bases, with 3 bases sitting between them. The CDR3 consists of 11 residues. The CDR3: CASSQASEAFF. The CDR3 DNA reads TGCGCCAGCAGCCAAGCATCTGAAGCTTTCTTT.